This T cell receptor (beta chain) comes out of a study of control samples from healthy donors and cancer patients (dated by TCRdb to between 2020 and 2021). Regarding this clone: No antigen is known for it. No much larger clone exists at a distance of one base, and base qualities are not known.

Germline trimming: 0 bases from V, 5 bases from J; junction bases outside gene matches: 9. From the germline V gene, CDR1 is MNHEY and CDR2 is SVGAGI. The CDR3 spans 16 residues, from the cysteine through the phenylalanine. The read is trimmed to its CDR3 DNA, 48 bases read in frame from base 1. The library was generated by the immunoSEQ multiplex PCR assay. TCRdb obtained this table from immuneACCESS and retained in-frame rearrangements with V and J assigned. These tables miss some clones; where compared with another copy, unresolved V genes account for less than half of the shortfall, and the remainder is unexplained. Counted in this sample were under 150,000 clones; roughly 95% of them appeared once. Together, the top ten hold roughly 4% of the sample.

This sequence uses TRBV6-5 and TRBJ2-7, with TRBD2 identical over 8 junction bases. The sequenced sample was blood. This clonotype was sampled from a man aged 30 to 39 in good health. Here the CDR3 is given as CASSYSTPGGGDEQYF. In nucleotides, the sequence is TGTGCCAGCAGTTACTCAACCCCGGGAGGGGGTGACGAGCAGTACTTC.